This TCR beta chain comes out of a study of blood T cell repertoires in COVID-19. Whole-study context: Some COVID-19 samples were acute and others convalescent; all came from the United States, Italy and Spain. Sample material is recorded as cDNA or gDNA derived from T cells, B-cell-depleted T cells, or PBMCs.

This CDR3 is built from 15 residues. From germline, CDR1 is LNHDA and CDR2 SQIVND (reference sequence). Trimming pared 5 bases from V and 6 bases from J, leaving 19 bases between. Sequencing was performed with immunoSEQ multiplex PCR; in TCRdb, only in-frame clones are kept and a portion is missing. The sample carries fewer than 150,000 clones, approximately 87% recorded once. The sequence was obtained from a woman in her thirties or forties with acute or convalescent COVID-19. The sample consisted of peripheral blood. This chain uses TRBV19 with TRBJ1-2; perhaps TRBD1 as D (5 bases). The CDR3 DNA is TGTGCCAGTAGTTTGAGAAAGGGAAAAGGGGATGGCTACACCTTC. Translating it yields CASSLRKGKGDGYTF.